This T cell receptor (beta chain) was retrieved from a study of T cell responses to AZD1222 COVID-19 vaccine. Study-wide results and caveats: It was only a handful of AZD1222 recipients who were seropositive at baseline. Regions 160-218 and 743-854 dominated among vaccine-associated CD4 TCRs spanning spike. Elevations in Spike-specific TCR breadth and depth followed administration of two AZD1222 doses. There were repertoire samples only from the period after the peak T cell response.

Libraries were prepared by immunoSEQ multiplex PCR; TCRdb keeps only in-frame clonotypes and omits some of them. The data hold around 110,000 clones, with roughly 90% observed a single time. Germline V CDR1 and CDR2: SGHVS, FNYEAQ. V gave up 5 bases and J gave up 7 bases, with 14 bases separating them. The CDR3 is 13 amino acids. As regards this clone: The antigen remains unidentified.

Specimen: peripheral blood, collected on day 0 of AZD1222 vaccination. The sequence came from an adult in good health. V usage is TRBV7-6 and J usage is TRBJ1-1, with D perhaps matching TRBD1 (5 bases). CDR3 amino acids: CASSQNLDSEAFF. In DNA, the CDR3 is TGTGCCAGCAGCCAAAACTTAGACAGTGAAGCTTTCTTT.